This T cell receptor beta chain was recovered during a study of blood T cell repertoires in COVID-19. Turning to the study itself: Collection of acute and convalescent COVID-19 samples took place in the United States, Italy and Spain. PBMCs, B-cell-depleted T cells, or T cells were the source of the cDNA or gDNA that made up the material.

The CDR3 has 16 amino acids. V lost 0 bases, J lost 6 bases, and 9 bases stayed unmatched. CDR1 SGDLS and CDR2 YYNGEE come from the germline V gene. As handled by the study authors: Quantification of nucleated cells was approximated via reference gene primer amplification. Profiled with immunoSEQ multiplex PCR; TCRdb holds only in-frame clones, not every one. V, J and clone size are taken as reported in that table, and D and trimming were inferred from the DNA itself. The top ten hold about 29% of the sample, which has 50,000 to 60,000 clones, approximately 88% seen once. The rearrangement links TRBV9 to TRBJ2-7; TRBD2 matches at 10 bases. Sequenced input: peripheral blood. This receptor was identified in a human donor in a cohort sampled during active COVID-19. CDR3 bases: TGTGCCAGCAGCGTAGATAGCGGGGGGCTTCTACTCGAGCAGTACTTC. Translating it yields CASSVDSGGLLLEQYF.